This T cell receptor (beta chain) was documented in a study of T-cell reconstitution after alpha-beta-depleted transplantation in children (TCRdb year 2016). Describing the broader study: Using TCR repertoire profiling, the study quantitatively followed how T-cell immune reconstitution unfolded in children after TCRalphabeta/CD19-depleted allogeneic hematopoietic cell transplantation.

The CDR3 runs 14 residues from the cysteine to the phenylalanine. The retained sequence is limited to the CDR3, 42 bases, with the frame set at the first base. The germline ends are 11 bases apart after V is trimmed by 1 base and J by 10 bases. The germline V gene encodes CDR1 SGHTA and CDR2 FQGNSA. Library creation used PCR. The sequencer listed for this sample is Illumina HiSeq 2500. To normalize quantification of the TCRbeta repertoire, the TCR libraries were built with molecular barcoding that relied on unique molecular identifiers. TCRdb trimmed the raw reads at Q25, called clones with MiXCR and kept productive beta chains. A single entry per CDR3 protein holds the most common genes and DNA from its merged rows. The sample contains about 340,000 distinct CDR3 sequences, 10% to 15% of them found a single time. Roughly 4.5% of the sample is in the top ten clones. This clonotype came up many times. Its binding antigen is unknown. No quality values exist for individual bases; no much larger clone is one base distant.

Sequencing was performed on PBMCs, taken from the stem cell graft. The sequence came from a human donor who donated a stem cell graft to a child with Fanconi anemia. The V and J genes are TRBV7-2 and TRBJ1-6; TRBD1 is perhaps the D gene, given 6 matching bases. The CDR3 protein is CASSLVGGGSPLHF. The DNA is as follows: TGTGCCAGCAGCTTAGTAGGGGGGGGATCACCCCTCCACTTT.